These T cell receptor beta chains were read from a single sample in a study of shared clonotypes between healthy human individuals. TCRdb's copy holds only in-frame clones and misses some; the assay was immunoSEQ multiplex PCR. Here the sample spans about 2.1 million clones, 85% to 95% being singletons. Material: naive CD8+ T cells from PBMCs. The source is a young man in good health. Some clones in this sample may be carry-over from other donors' samples. Each CDR3 is given with its conserved first and last residue. D genes are given only for firm matches. Size is omitted from some rows. Given values are once, few, many or a class for expanded clones.

cdr3_nt,cdr3_aa,d_call,clone_size,j_call,v_call
TGTGCCAGCAGCTCTCGCCAGACAGGGTCGGCGACCACCGGGGAGCTGTTTTTT,CASSSRQTGSATTGELFF,TRBD1,-,TRBJ2-2,TRBV11-2
TGTGCCAGCAGTCCCATAGGGGTAACCTACAATGAGCAGTTCTTC,CASSPIGVTYNEQFF,-,-,TRBJ2-1,TRBV6-6
TGTGCCAGCAGCCGGTCAGGGGAACTGTTTTTT,CASSRSGELFF,-,once,TRBJ1-4,TRBV14
TGTGCCAGCAGTGCACGGTCTGGGCTAGCTGACTTTACCGAGCAGTTCTTC,CASSARSGLADFTEQFF,-,-,TRBJ2-1,TRBV11-3
TGTGCCACCAGCACCGCCTATATGGGCACAGATACGCAGTATTTT,CATSTAYMGTDTQYF,-,once,TRBJ2-3,TRBV15
TGTGCCATCAGTGAGTCGCGGGGGGGCGCGTCTAACTATGGCTACACCTTC,CAISESRGGASNYGYTF,-,-,TRBJ1-2,TRBV10-3
TGTGCCAGCAGCTTCCCGGTGGGAGGACAAATATACAATGAGCAGTTCTTC,CASSFPVGGQIYNEQFF,-,-,TRBJ2-1,TRBV7-6
TGTGCCAGCAGAGTTTTCTTGGGACAGGGGAAAGATACGCAGTATTTT,CASRVFLGQGKDTQYF,TRBD1,-,TRBJ2-3,TRBV27
TGTGCCAGCAAACAGGGGGCCTCCTACTACGAGCAGTACTTC,CASKQGASYYEQYF,TRBD1,-,TRBJ2-7,TRBV6-5
TGCAGCGTTGAAGTTACGGATACGCAGTATTTT,CSVEVTDTQYF,-,-,TRBJ2-3,TRBV29-1
TGTGCCAGCAGCTTACAGCCGCAACTGAGGGGCGGCGAGCAGTACTTC,CASSLQPQLRGGEQYF,-,-,TRBJ2-7,TRBV7-9
TGTGCCATCAGTGAGGGGGAGCAGTACTTC,CAISEGEQYF,-,-,TRBJ2-7,TRBV10-3
TGTGCCAGCAGGCAATCCTACGAGCAGTACTTC,CASRQSYEQYF,-,-,TRBJ2-7,TRBV27
TGTGCCAGCAGTGAGGGGGGGGTACTGAACACTGAAGCTTTCTTT,CASSEGGVLNTEAFF,-,-,TRBJ1-1,TRBV27
TGCAGCGTTAATAGAGTTACCTACAATGAGCAGTTCTTC,CSVNRVTYNEQFF,-,-,TRBJ2-1,TRBV29-1
TGTGCCAGCACCGACGGGACGTCCTACGAGCAGTACTTC,CASTDGTSYEQYF,-,-,TRBJ2-7,TRBV6-5
TGTGCCAGCAGCCTATACCGGGACAGGGGGCAAGGGAGCAATCAGCCCCAGCATTTT,CASSLYRDRGQGSNQPQHF,TRBD1,once,TRBJ1-5,TRBV7-9
TGCGCCAGCAGCGGGGAGGGACTAGCGGACCACAATGAGCAGTTCTTC,CASSGEGLADHNEQFF,TRBD2,-,TRBJ2-1,TRBV5-1
TGTGCCAGCAGTCCCACCGGGACTCTACGGGGGGACAATGAGCAGTTCTTC,CASSPTGTLRGDNEQFF,TRBD2,-,TRBJ2-1,TRBV27
TGTGCCAGTAGTATTTACGGGGATGGCAATCAGCCCCAGCATTTT,CASSIYGDGNQPQHF,-,-,TRBJ1-5,TRBV19
TGTGCCAGCAGCGCAAGGGGTGCTAATGAAAAACTGTTTTTT,CASSARGANEKLFF,-,-,TRBJ1-4,TRBV13
TGTGCCTGGAGTGTATCGGGTGGCACTGAAGCTTTCTTT,CAWSVSGGTEAFF,-,-,TRBJ1-1,TRBV30
TGTGCCAGCAGTCCAGGGTACGAGCAGTACTTC,CASSPGYEQYF,-,-,TRBJ2-7,TRBV25-1
TGTGCCAGCAGTACAATAATAGGAGGGGACCTCACAGATACGCAGTATTTT,CASSTIIGGDLTDTQYF,-,-,TRBJ2-3,TRBV27
TGTGCCAGCCTGGAATACAGCGACATGAACACTGAAGCTTTCTTT,CASLEYSDMNTEAFF,-,once,TRBJ1-1,TRBV5-5
TGTGCCAGTAGTAGGGGACTACTAAGCTACGAGCAGTACTTC,CASSRGLLSYEQYF,TRBD2,-,TRBJ2-7,TRBV19
TGTGCCAGCAGCGTAGAGAGCGGGAGCACAGATACGCAGTATTTT,CASSVESGSTDTQYF,-,-,TRBJ2-3,TRBV9
TGTGCCAGCAGCTTGGGGACAGGAAACAATGGCTACACCTTC,CASSLGTGNNGYTF,TRBD1,once,TRBJ1-2,TRBV5-4
TGTGCCAGCAGTCCCCGTCGGGCCCTTAATGAAAAACTGTTTTTT,CASSPRRALNEKLFF,-,-,TRBJ1-4,TRBV27
TGTGCCAGCAGCCAGACTAGCGGGAGCCTCTCCTACAATGAGCAGTTCTTC,CASSQTSGSLSYNEQFF,TRBD2,-,TRBJ2-1,TRBV7-2
TGCAGCGTTGAAGGGACCGACCACTACGAGCAGTACTTC,CSVEGTDHYEQYF,-,-,TRBJ2-7,TRBV29-1
TGCGCCAGCAGCCAAGGAGTCACTTACGAGCAGTACTTC,CASSQGVTYEQYF,-,once,TRBJ2-7,TRBV4-1
TGTGCCAGCAGCTTCGCTAGCGGTGGAAATGAGCAGTTCTTC,CASSFASGGNEQFF,TRBD2,-,TRBJ2-1,TRBV5-6
TGCGCCAGCAGCCAGGGAGGTTACACCGGGGAGCTGTTTTTT,CASSQGGYTGELFF,-,-,TRBJ2-2,TRBV4-3
TGTGCCAGCAGCCCGCTGCAACTAGCGGAGTACAATGAGCAGTTCTTC,CASSPLQLAEYNEQFF,TRBD2,once,TRBJ2-1,TRBV7-3
TGTGCCAGCAGCGCCAACCCAAGACCAGGGGGCGAATTAGTTGGCTACACCTTC,CASSANPRPGGELVGYTF,TRBD1,-,TRBJ1-2,TRBV9
TGCGCCAGCAGCTCCAGTGGGTGGGAGCAGTTCTTC,CASSSSGWEQFF,-,-,TRBJ2-1,TRBV5-1
TGTGCCAGCAGCTCCGATGGGCGGTATATGAACACTGAAGCTTTCTTT,CASSSDGRYMNTEAFF,-,-,TRBJ1-1,TRBV11-2
TGCGGACTAGCGGATTCCTACGAGCAGTACTTC,CGLADSYEQYF,-,-,TRBJ2-7,TRBV21-1
TGTGCCAGCAGCCCACGGGTTGGGACCTACAATGAGCAGTTCTTC,CASSPRVGTYNEQFF,-,-,TRBJ2-1,TRBV14
TGTGCCAGCAGGCCTAGCGGGAGGGCCGATGAGCAGTTCTTC,CASRPSGRADEQFF,TRBD2,-,TRBJ2-1,TRBV7-9
TGTGCCAGCAGCCCAGGGGCGATCAATCAGCCCCAGCATTTT,CASSPGAINQPQHF,-,-,TRBJ1-5,TRBV5-6
TGCGCCAGCAGCCAATCAAGAATAGACAGGAATTACTATGGCTACACCTTC,CASSQSRIDRNYYGYTF,-,-,TRBJ1-2,TRBV4-1
TGTGCCAGCAGCGTGACGCACACCGGGGAGCTGTTTTTT,CASSVTHTGELFF,-,-,TRBJ2-2,TRBV9
TGCGCCAGCAGTCAATCTAGTGGAGACAGGGTCCACGAGCAGTGCTTC,CASSQSSGDRVHEQCF,TRBD1,-,TRBJ2-7,TRBV23-1
TGTGCCAGCAGCTATGGAATCGGCAGGGAGGGGAACGCCAAGCGAGAGACCCAGTACTTC,CASSYGIGREGNAKRETQYF,TRBD2,-,TRBJ2-5,TRBV7-3
TGTGCCAGCAGTTTGGACCTGTATGGCTACACCTTC,CASSLDLYGYTF,-,-,TRBJ1-2,TRBV27
TGTGCCAGCAGCCATCCCGGGACAGCTCCCGGGGAGCTGTTTTTT,CASSHPGTAPGELFF,TRBD1,-,TRBJ2-2,TRBV4-2
TGTGCCAGTAGTATTGGGGAAACTGAAGCTTTCTTT,CASSIGETEAFF,-,-,TRBJ1-1,TRBV19
TGTGCCAGCAAGTCCTCAGGGGGCCTTGGGGAGACCCAGTACTTC,CASKSSGGLGETQYF,TRBD1,-,TRBJ2-5,TRBV2
TGTGCCAGCAGTGAAGTATGGACCGCAACTAATGAAAAACTGTTTTTT,CASSEVWTATNEKLFF,-,-,TRBJ1-4,TRBV6-1
TGTGCCAGCAGTGAAGAGAAGAACACTGAAGCTTTCTTT,CASSEEKNTEAFF,-,many,TRBJ1-1,TRBV25-1
TGTGCCTGGAGTCGGGGGATAGGCGGCTACACCTTC,CAWSRGIGGYTF,-,-,TRBJ1-2,TRBV30
TGTGCCAGCAGTTTACCACGGAAGGGAACGGACGCTTTCTTT,CASSLPRKGTDAFF,-,-,TRBJ1-1,TRBV28
TGTGCCAGCAGTTCGATTAGCGGGAGGGGAGATACGCAGTATTTT,CASSSISGRGDTQYF,TRBD2,-,TRBJ2-3,TRBV28